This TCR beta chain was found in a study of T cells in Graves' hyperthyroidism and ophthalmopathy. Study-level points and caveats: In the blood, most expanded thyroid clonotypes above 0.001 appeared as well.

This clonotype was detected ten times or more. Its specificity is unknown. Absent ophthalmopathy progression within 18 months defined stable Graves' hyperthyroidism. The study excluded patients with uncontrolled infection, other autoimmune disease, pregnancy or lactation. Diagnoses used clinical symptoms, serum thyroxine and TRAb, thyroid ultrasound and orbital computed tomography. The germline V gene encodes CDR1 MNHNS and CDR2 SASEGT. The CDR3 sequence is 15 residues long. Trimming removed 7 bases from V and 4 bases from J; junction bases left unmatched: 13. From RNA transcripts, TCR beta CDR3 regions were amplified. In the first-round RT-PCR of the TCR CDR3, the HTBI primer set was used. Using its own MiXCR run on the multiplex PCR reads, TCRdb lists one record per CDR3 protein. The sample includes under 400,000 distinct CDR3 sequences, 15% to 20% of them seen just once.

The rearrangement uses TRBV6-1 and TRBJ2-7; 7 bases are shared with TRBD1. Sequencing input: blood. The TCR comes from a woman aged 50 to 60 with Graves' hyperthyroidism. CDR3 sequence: CASNPSQDRQYEQYV. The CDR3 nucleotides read TGTGCCAGCAACCCTAGTCAGGACAGGCAGTACGAGCAGTACGTC.